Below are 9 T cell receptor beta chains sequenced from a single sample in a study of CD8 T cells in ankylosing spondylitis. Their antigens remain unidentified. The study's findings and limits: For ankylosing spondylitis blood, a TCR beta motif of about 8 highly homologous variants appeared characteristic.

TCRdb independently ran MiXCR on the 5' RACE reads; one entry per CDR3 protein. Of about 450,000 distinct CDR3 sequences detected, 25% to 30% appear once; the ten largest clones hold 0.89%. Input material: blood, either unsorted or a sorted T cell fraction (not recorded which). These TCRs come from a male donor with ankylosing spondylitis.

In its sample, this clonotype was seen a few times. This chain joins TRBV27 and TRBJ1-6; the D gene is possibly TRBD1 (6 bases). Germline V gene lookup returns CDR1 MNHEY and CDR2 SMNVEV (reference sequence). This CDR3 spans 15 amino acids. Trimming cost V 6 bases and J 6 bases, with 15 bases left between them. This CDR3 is CASRNGTLPNSPLHF. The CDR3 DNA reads TGTGCCAGCAGAAACGGGACACTTCCTAATTCACCCCTCCACTTT.

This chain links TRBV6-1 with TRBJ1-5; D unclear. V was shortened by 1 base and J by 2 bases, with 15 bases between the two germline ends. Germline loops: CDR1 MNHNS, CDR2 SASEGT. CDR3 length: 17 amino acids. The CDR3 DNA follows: TGTGCCAGCAGTGAAGGTCTAGGACTAAACGGCAATCAGCCCCAGCATTTT. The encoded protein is CASSEGLGLNGNQPQHF.

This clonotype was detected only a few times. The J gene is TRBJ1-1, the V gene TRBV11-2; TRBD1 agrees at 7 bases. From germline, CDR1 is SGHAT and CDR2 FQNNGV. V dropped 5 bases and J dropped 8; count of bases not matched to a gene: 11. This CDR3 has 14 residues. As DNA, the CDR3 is TGTGCCAGCAGCCCGTTCAGGGGGGCCACGGAAGCTTTCTTT. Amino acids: CASSPFRGATEAFF.

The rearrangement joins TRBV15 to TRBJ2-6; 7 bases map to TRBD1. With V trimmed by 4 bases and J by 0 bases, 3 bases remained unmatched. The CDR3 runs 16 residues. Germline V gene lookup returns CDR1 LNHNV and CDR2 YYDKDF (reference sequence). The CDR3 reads CATSKGQFSGANVLTF. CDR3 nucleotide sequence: TGTGCCACCAGCAAGGGACAGTTCTCTGGGGCCAACGTCCTGACTTTC. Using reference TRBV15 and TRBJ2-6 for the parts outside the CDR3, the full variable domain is DAMVIQNPRYQVTQFGKPVTLSCSQTLNHNVMYWYQQKSSQAPKLLFHYYDKDFNNEADTPDNFQSRRPNTSFCFLDIRSPGLGDTAMYLCATSKGQFSGANVLTFGAGSRLTVL.

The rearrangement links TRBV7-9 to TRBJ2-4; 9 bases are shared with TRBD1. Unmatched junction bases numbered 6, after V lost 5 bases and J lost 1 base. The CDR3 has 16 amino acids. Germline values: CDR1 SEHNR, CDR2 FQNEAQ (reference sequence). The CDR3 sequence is CASSIGQGMAKNIQYF. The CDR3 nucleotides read TGTGCCAGCAGCATAGGACAGGGGATGGCCAAAAACATTCAGTACTTC.

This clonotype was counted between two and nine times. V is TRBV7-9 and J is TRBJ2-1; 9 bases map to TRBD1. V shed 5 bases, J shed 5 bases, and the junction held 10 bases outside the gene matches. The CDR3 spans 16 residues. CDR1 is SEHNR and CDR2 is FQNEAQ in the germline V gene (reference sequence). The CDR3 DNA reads TGTGCCAGCAGCCTCCGGACAGGGGAGACTGACAATGAGCAGTTCTTC. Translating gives CASSLRTGETDNEQFF.

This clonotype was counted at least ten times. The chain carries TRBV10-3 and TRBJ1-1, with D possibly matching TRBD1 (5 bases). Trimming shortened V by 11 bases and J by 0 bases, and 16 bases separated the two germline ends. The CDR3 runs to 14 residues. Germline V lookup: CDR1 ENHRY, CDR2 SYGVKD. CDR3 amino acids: CAASGGEVNTEAFF. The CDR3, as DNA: TGTGCCGCATCCGGGGGGGAAGTGAACACTGAAGCTTTCTTT.

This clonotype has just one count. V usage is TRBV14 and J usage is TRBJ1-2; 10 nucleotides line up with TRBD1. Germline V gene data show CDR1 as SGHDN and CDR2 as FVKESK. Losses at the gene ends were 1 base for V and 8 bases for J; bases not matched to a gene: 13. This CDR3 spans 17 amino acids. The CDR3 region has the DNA TGTGCCAGCAGCCAAGCAAAGAGACAGGGGGCGGGAAACGGCTACACCTTC. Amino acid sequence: CASSQAKRQGAGNGYTF.

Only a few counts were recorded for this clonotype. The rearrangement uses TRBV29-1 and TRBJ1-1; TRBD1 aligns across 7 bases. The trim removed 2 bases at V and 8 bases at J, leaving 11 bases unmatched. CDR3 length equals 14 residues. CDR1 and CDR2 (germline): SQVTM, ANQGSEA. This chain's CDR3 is CSVELRQGSSEAFF. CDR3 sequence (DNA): TGCAGCGTTGAACTCCGACAGGGCTCTTCGGAAGCTTTCTTT.